The following is a T cell receptor (beta chain) sequence with its context. Its antigen remains unidentified. No quality values exist for individual bases; no much larger clone is one base distant. The sample originates from a study of T-cell reconstitution after alpha-beta-depleted transplantation in children (dated by TCRdb to the mid-2010s). Regarding the research as a whole: Using TCR repertoire profiling, the study followed T-cell immune reconstitution in a quantitative way in children after TCRalphabeta/CD19-depleted allogeneic hematopoietic cell transplantation.

Libraries were prepared through PCR. The sequencer was an Illumina HiSeq 2500. TCR libraries were prepared with molecular barcoding, using unique molecular identifiers to normalize TCRbeta repertoire quantification. Clones were called with MiXCR by TCRdb after fastp trimmed the public reads at Q25, and only in-frame beta chains were retained. Each record represents a unique CDR3 protein, reported with the most common genes and DNA among its rows. Within this sample are around 230,000 distinct CDR3 sequences, with more than 15% of them counted one time only. The ten largest account for just under 45% of the sample. The CDR3 has 16 amino acids, counting the end cysteine and phenylalanine. Just the 48-base CDR3 DNA is kept, in frame starting at base 1. Cut back by 2 bases and 9 bases, the V and J ends lie 20 bases apart. CDR1 and CDR2 are read off the germline V gene as SGHTA and FQGNSA. The treatment or condition label here, explained by the study, means: allogeneic hematopoietic cell transplantation with graft depleted of TCRalphabeta T cells and CD19 B cells. Transplant recipients were children who received TCRalphabeta/CD19-depleted allogeneic hematopoietic cell grafts.

Overall study results and their limits: Hyperexpanded clone frequencies declined over subsequent months; after one year, T-cell counts and TCRbeta diversity were mostly attributed to newly produced T cells. In some patients, the high TCRbeta diversity seen at day 60 was put down to recipient T cells and intrathymic progenitors that had survived conditioning. The apparently early recovery of alphabetaT-cell counts about two months after transplant reportedly depended on only several hundred rapidly expanded clones that came from non-depleted graft cells.

Recombination linked TRBV7-2 to TRBJ1-3, with the D gene not confidently named. The sequence was obtained from a male patient between 2 and 15 years old who had a stem cell transplant for acute lymphoblastic leukemia, so the T cells may come from the graft donor. The sample consisted of PBMCs, mostly from graft donor cells, taken 360 days after TCRalphabeta/CD19-depleted stem cell transplant. The CDR3 protein is CASSLSRGTLRGTIYF. The nucleotides read TGTGCCAGCAGCTTATCCCGGGGTACCCTACGGGGCACCATATATTTT.